The 8 T cell receptor beta chains reported below all come from one sample, sequenced in a study of cytomegalovirus exposure and HLA in healthy donors. Produced via immunoSEQ multiplex PCR; TCRdb's table is partial and in-frame only. The sample has approximately 99,000 clones, 95% seen once. Sequenced: PBMCs. Source of these receptors: a woman under 30 in good health and CMV-seronegative.

This clone has just one count. The rearrangement joins TRBV4-1 to TRBJ2-3; 16 bases are a match to TRBD2. V lost 3 bases to trimming and J lost 6 bases; unmatched junction nucleotides: 9. CDR3 size: 18 residues. CDR1 and CDR2 (germline): MGHRA, YSYEKL. The CDR3 coding sequence is TGCGCCAGCAGCCATCCCGGGACTAGCGGGGGGGCCCCCGATACGCAGTATTTT. Protein sequence: CASSHPGTSGGAPDTQYF.

V and J are TRBV4-3 and TRBJ1-2, with 9 bases aligning to TRBD1. The germline CDR1 and CDR2 sequences are LGHNA and YSLEER. After removal of 4 bases from V and 5 bases from J, the junction contained 5 bases not matched to a gene. The CDR3 extends over 14 amino acids. CDR3 DNA sequence: TGCGCCAGCAGCCCAGGACAGGGGCAATATGGCTACACCTTC. This encodes CASSPGQGQYGYTF.

This clone was picked up one time. The rearrangement links TRBV5-8 to TRBJ2-7; 8 positions agree with TRBD2. CDR1 and CDR2 (germline): SGHTS, YDEGEE. The CDR3 loop spans 13 amino acids. J was trimmed by 4 bases and V by 4 bases; bases with no gene match: 4. CDR3 amino acids: CASSKRGGYEQYF. For the CDR3, the DNA is TGTGCCAGCAGCAAACGCGGGGGGTACGAGCAGTACTTC.

This clone came up once. This chain uses TRBV7-3 with TRBJ2-1, with 8 bases matching TRBD2. CDR1 and CDR2 (germline): SGHTA, FQGTGA. The CDR3 runs to 15 residues. J gave up 2 bases and V 5 bases, and 5 bases lay outside the gene matches. In nucleotides, the CDR3 is TGTGCCAGCAGCCCACTAGCGGTTACCTACAATGAGCAGTTCTTC. This codes for CASSPLAVTYNEQFF. Drawing the rest from reference TRBV7-3 and TRBJ2-1, the complete variable domain is GAGVSQTPSNKVTEKGKYVELRCDPISGHTALYWYRQSLGQGPEFLIYFQGTGAADDSGLPNDRFFAVRPEGSVSTLKIQRTERGDSAVYLCASSPLAVTYNEQFFGPGTRLTVL.

The chain employs TRBV7-9 and TRBJ1-1; 7 bases align to TRBD1. CDR3 length equals 16 residues. The J segment lost 1 base and the V segment lost 1 base, leaving 6 bases of the junction unmatched. Germline CDR1 is SEHNR and CDR2 is FQNEAQ (reference sequence). CDR3 sequence reads: CASSLVETGPNTEAFF. The CDR3 DNA sequence: TGTGCCAGCAGCTTAGTTGAGACAGGGCCGAACACTGAAGCTTTCTTT.

This clone was seen only once. This chain connects TRBV7-2 to TRBJ2-3, with 9 bases lining up with TRBD1. The CDR3 has 16 residues. Germline V lookup: CDR1 SGHTA, CDR2 FQGNSA. The ends lost 2 bases at V and 7 bases at J; junction bases unmatched: 10. The CDR3 loop reads CASSLKSGQGRNTQYF. The CDR3 DNA reads as TGTGCCAGCAGCTTAAAGTCAGGACAGGGGAGGAATACGCAGTATTTT. The variable domain in full, completed from reference TRBV7-2 and TRBJ2-3, reads GAGVSQSPSNKVTEKGKDVELRCDPISGHTALYWYRQSLGQGLEFLIYFQGNSAPDKSGLPSDRFSAERTGGSVSTLTIQRTQQEDSAVYLCASSLKSGQGRNTQYFGPGTRLTVL.

CDR3 sequence reads: CASSVVQGGDTQYF. The CDR3 nucleotides are TGTGCCAGCAGCGTAGTCCAGGGTGGAGATACGCAGTATTTT. The V call is TRBV9, the J call TRBJ2-3; tentatively, D is TRBD1 (5 bases). The CDR3 is made up of 14 amino acids. The V gene lost 0 bases and the J gene lost 5 bases, with 10 bases spanning the gap. Germline loops: CDR1 SGDLS, CDR2 YYNGEE.

The gene calls are TRBV11-2 and TRBJ2-7; D may be TRBD1 (5 bases). The CDR3 sequence is 16 residues long. Looked up from germline, CDR1 is SGHAT and CDR2 is FQNNGV. The ends were cut back, 3 bases at V and 0 bases at J, with 15 bases in the middle. CDR3 in DNA: TGTGCCAGCAGCTTGCCGTCCGAAGGGGCCTCCTACGAGCAGTACTTC. Translated: CASSLPSEGASYEQYF.